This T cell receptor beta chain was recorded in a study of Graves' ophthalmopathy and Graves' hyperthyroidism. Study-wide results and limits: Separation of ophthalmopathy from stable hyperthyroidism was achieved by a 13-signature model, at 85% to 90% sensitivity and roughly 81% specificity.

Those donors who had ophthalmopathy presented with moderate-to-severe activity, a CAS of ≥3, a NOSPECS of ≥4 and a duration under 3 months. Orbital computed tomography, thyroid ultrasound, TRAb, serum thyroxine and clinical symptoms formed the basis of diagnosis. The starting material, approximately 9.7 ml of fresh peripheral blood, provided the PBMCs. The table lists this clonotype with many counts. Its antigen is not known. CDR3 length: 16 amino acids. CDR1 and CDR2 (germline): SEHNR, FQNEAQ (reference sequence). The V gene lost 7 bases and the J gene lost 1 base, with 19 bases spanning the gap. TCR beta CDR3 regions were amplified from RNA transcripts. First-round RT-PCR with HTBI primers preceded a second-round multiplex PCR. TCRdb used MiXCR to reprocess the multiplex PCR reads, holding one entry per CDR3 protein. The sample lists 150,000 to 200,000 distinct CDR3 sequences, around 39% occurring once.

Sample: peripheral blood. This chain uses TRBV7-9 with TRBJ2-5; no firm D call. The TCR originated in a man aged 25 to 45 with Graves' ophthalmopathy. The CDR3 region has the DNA TGTGCCAGCACCTTTGATGGTCGCTATCTCCAAGAGACCCAGTACTTC. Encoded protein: CASTFDGRYLQETQYF.